The rows below give T cell receptor beta chains drawn from one sample of a study of T-cell reconstitution after alpha-beta-depleted transplantation in children. In TCRdb, the PCR reads were re-called with MiXCR into one record per CDR3 protein. The data contain about 600,000 distinct CDR3 sequences, 23% of them singletons. Source: PBMCs, mostly from graft donor cells, taken 360 days after TCRalphabeta/CD19-depleted stem cell transplant. Receptors originate from a boy younger than two who had a stem cell transplant for acute myeloid leukemia, so the T cells may come from the graft donor. The CDR3 runs from the conserved cysteine through the conserved F or W. Each record gives: clone size, J gene, V gene, D gene, CDR3 DNA, CDR3 protein. The D gene is left open where the match is weak. Rows give clone size only sometimes, using once, few, many, or a class for an expanded clone.

few TRBJ2-1 TRBV15 TRBD1 TGTGCCACCAGCAGATTGGGACAGGGGGCTAACAATGAGCAGTTCTTC CATSRLGQGANNEQFF
many TRBJ2-5 TRBV7-2 TRBD2 TGTGCCAGCAGCTTAGTGGCCGGGACTAGCGGGGAGACCCAGTACTTC CASSLVAGTSGETQYF
. TRBJ2-1 TRBV20-1 . TGCAGTGCTAGTAGAGGTGGCAATGAGCAGTTCTTC CSASRGGNEQFF
. TRBJ1-2 TRBV20-1 TRBD1 TGCAGTGCTAGAGATGGAGGGACAGGGTTTGGCTACACCTTC CSARDGGTGFGYTF
. TRBJ1-1 TRBV5-6 . TGTGCCAGCAGCTTGAGCGCCTTGGACGCTAACACTGAAGCTTTCTTT CASSLSALDANTEAFF
many TRBJ1-2 TRBV12-3/TRBV12-4 . TGTGCCAGCAGTTTGTCGGGGTCGCCCTATGGCTACACCTTC CASSLSGSPYGYTF
many TRBJ1-5 TRBV12-3/TRBV12-4 . TGTGCCAGCAGTTTGGGGGAGAGTGATCAGCCCCAGCATTTT CASSLGESDQPQHF
many TRBJ1-3 TRBV12-3/TRBV12-4 . TGTGCCAGCACCCCTTTACGGGACACCATATATTTT CASTPLRDTIYF
. TRBJ2-1 TRBV20-1 TRBD2 TGCAGTGCTAGAGATCGTCTGGGACTAGCCTACAATGAGCAGTTCTTC CSARDRLGLAYNEQFF
. TRBJ2-3 TRBV11-2 . TGTGCCAGCAGCCCCCGATCGGGACTTCTCACAGATACGCAGTATTTT CASSPRSGLLTDTQYF
. TRBJ2-5 TRBV5-5 . TGTGCCAGCAGCTTGGCGAGTTGGCGAATTGGGACCCAGTACTTC CASSLASWRIGTQYF
few TRBJ2-1 TRBV7-2 TRBD1 TGTGCCAGCAGCCCTCGGCAATGGGACAGGGGACTCAATGAGCAGTTCTTC CASSPRQWDRGLNEQFF
. TRBJ1-1 TRBV23-1 . TGCGCCAGCAGTCAAGTAATAAGAAGTGAAGCTTTCTTT CASSQVIRSEAFF
few TRBJ1-6 TRBV20-1 TRBD1 TGCAGTGCCCGGGGACAGGGGGGACGGGCGAATTCACCCCTCCACTTT CSARGQGGRANSPLHF
few TRBJ1-5 TRBV6-1 TRBD1 TGTGCCAGCAGGTCCGACAGGGGGGACAATCAGCCCCAGCATTTT CASRSDRGDNQPQHF
many TRBJ2-5 TRBV29-1 . TGCAGCGTCCTCCATACAGATCAAGAGACCCAGTACTTC CSVLHTDQETQYF
few TRBJ1-1 TRBV5-1 . TGCGCCAGCAGCCCTCAAGCAGGGGAGACTGAAGCTTTCTTT CASSPQAGETEAFF
. TRBJ1-6 TRBV5-1 . TGCGCCAGCAGCTTCGGCGGGACTCCGCACCACTTT CASSFGGTPHHF
many TRBJ1-3 TRBV20-1 . TGCAGTGCTAAGAGGGAGGCAAACACCATATATTTT CSAKREANTIYF
few TRBJ2-3 TRBV12-3/TRBV12-4 . TGTGCCAGCAGGGGAAGCCCTACGCAGTATTTT CASRGSPTQYF
few TRBJ1-5 TRBV20-1 TRBD1 TGCAGTGCTGGGGGACAGCCCCTAAGCAATCAGCCCCAGCATTTT CSAGGQPLSNQPQHF
few TRBJ2-1 TRBV20-1 . TGCAGTGCCCATTCCTTTGCTAATCTTTTCAATGAGCAGTTCTTC CSAHSFANLFNEQFF
few TRBJ2-7 TRBV9 . TGTGCCAGCAGCGTAGCTCAGGCACACGAGCAGTACTTC CASSVAQAHEQYF
few TRBJ2-3 TRBV5-1 . TGCGCCAGCAGCCCATCAACCGGGAGTACAGATACGCAGTATTTT CASSPSTGSTDTQYF
few TRBJ2-7 TRBV12-3/TRBV12-4 TRBD2 TGTGCCAGCAGTCCTCCGGGAGGGCTGACCCACGAGCAGTACTTC CASSPPGGLTHEQYF
few TRBJ2-2 TRBV7-9 TRBD2 TGTGCCAGCAGCTTAGAGGAGCGGGGGGTCGCCGGGGAGCTGTTTTTT CASSLEERGVAGELFF
. TRBJ2-1 TRBV4-2 . TGTGCCAGCAGCCGAGGGGACTTCAGCTCCTACAATGAGCAGTTCTTC CASSRGDFSSYNEQFF
. TRBJ2-1 TRBV7-9 TRBD2 TGTGCCAGCAGCTTAGCCATTAGCGGGGGCAACAATGAGCAGTTCTTC CASSLAISGGNNEQFF
few TRBJ2-2 TRBV29-1 . TGCAGCGCTTTAGGGTGGGGCACCGGGGAGCTGTTTTTT CSALGWGTGELFF
many TRBJ1-4 TRBV6-1 . TGTGCCAGCAGTCCCCGGGCGACGAATGAAAAACTGTTTTTT CASSPRATNEKLFF
. TRBJ2-3 TRBV20-1 TRBD2 TGCAGTGTTCCCGGGACTAGTTCGGATACGCAGTATTTT CSVPGTSSDTQYF
many TRBJ2-5 TRBV20-1 TRBD2 TGCAGTGCCCTGATGTACGGGGGGGACAAGACCCAGTACTTC CSALMYGGDKTQYF
many TRBJ2-1 TRBV10-2 . TGCGCCAGCACCCCCTTTACCAACAATGAGCAGTTCTTC CASTPFTNNEQFF
many TRBJ2-1 TRBV12-5 . TGTGCTAGTGGTTCGCCCGGGACCCCCGTAGATGAGCAGTTCTTC CASGSPGTPVDEQFF
. TRBJ1-2 TRBV11-2 . TGTGCCAGCAGCTTAACAGAATGGAGTTACTATGGCTACACCTTC CASSLTEWSYYGYTF
. TRBJ2-2 TRBV10-3 TRBD2 TGTGCCATCGCTAGCGGGGGGACCAACACCGGGGAGCTGTTTTTT CAIASGGTNTGELFF
few TRBJ1-5 TRBV12-3/TRBV12-4 . TGTGCCAGCAGTTTGTCCAGTGACAATCAGCCCCAGCATTTT CASSLSSDNQPQHF